The 24 T cell receptor beta chains below all came from one sample that was sequenced in a study of cytomegalovirus exposure and HLA in healthy donors. PCR used 60 Vbeta primers and 13 Jbeta primers. Data came from immunoSEQ multiplex PCR; TCRdb stores just in-frame clones and leaves some out. The table includes about 160,000 clones, approximately 85% detected once. The sequencing sample was made of PBMCs. The receptors originated from a man between 18 and 35 years old in good health and CMV-seropositive.

This chain uses TRBV27 with TRBJ2-7, with TRBD1 matching over 10 bases. Germline V gives CDR1 MNHEY, CDR2 SMNVEV (reference sequence). The CDR3 has 14 residues. V trimming: 10 bases; J trimming: 6 bases; junction bases outside the gene matches: 12. The CDR3 sequence: CAIAPGQGSREQYF. The CDR3 DNA reads TGTGCCATCGCACCGGGACAGGGGTCTCGCGAGCAGTACTTC.

V gene TRBV6-4 combines with J gene TRBJ2-1; 9 bases map to TRBD2. Germline V gene lookup returns CDR1 MRHNA and CDR2 SNTAGT. With V trimmed by 0 bases and J by 8 bases, 8 bases remained unmatched. The CDR3 runs to 16 residues. In DNA form, the CDR3 reads TGTGCCAGCAGTGACTCGGGCGGGGGGGCATGGGATGAGCAGTTCTTC. It codes for CASSDSGGGAWDEQFF.

The chain carries TRBV19 and TRBJ2-1; no firm D call. The CDR3 has 11 amino acids. The germline gives CDR1 LNHDA, CDR2 SQIVND (reference sequence). Trimming took off 7 bases at V and 9 bases at J, with 10 bases between the two ends. The CDR3 coding sequence is TGTGCCAGTACCTCTTCGGGTGAGCAGTTCTTC. Translation: CASTSSGEQFF.

The chain has TRBV7-9 and TRBJ2-7; D is uncertain. Germline V CDR1 and CDR2: SEHNR, FQNEAQ (reference sequence). Trimming left V 1 base short and J 6 bases short, with 4 bases between. CDR3 length: 11 amino acids. The CDR3: CASSLGVEQYF. For the CDR3, the DNA is TGTGCCAGCAGCTTAGGCGTCGAGCAGTACTTC.

Only a few counts were recorded for this clone. J is TRBJ1-6 and V is TRBV7-3; D not resolved. In germline, CDR1 is SGHTA, CDR2 FQGTGA. The CDR3 extends over 13 amino acids. The V gene lost 5 bases and the J gene lost 8 bases, with 10 bases spanning the gap. The CDR3: CASSPKRDSPLHF. CDR3 coding DNA: TGTGCCAGCAGCCCCAAGAGGGATTCACCCCTCCACTTT.

This chain joins TRBV7-9 and TRBJ1-2; 8 positions match TRBD1. V was pared by 2 bases and J by 3 bases, with 11 bases of the junction left unmatched. CDR1 and CDR2 from the germline V gene are SEHNR and FQNEAQ (reference sequence). This CDR3 is 17 amino acids long. In DNA, the CDR3 is TGTGCCAGCAGCTTATTAGCAGGGGGCGGAGTTGACTATGGCTACACCTTC. It is translated as CASSLLAGGGVDYGYTF.

The chain recombines TRBV9 with TRBJ2-1, with D perhaps TRBD1 (6 bases). V was shortened by 4 bases and J by 6 bases, with 8 bases between the two germline ends. CDR1 is SGDLS and CDR2 is YYNGEE in the germline V gene. This CDR3 comprises 12 residues. CDR3 sequence reads: CASSLTGNEQFF. The CDR3 DNA reads as TGTGCCAGCAGCTTGACAGGCAATGAGCAGTTCTTC.

V gene TRBV6-5 combines with J gene TRBJ2-1; TRBD2 is a possible D gene (6 bases). The CDR3 is 14 residues long. The V end lost 6 bases, the J end lost 0 bases, and 9 bases lay between the germline ends. In germline, CDR1 is MNHEY, CDR2 SVGAGI. CDR3 DNA sequence: TGTGCCAGCAGAGGCGGGGACTCCTACAATGAGCAGTTCTTC. Its translation is CASRGGDSYNEQFF.

The genes are TRBV7-9 and TRBJ1-4; D possibly corresponds to TRBD1 (5 bases). Germline V gene sequence: CDR1 SEHNR, CDR2 FQNEAQ (reference sequence). Deletions cut 6 bases from V and 8 bases from J, with 13 bases between. This CDR3 spans 13 amino acids. The CDR3: CASSTQEREKLFF. The CDR3, as DNA: TGTGCCAGCAGTACACAGGAAAGGGAAAAACTGTTTTTT.

The chain recombines TRBV10-3 with TRBJ2-3, with D hard to call. V gave up 2 bases and J gave up 1 base, with 7 bases separating them. CDR1 is ENHRY, CDR2 SYGVKD, per germline. This CDR3 comprises 14 residues. Here the CDR3 reads CAISETQGTDTQYF. The CDR3 region has the DNA TGTGCCATCAGTGAGACCCAGGGCACAGATACGCAGTATTTT.

The J gene is TRBJ2-6, the V gene TRBV13; D may be TRBD1 (6 bases). Deletions cut 8 bases from V and 0 bases from J, with 23 bases between. The CDR3 runs to 19 residues. Germline V gene sequence: CDR1 PRHDT, CDR2 FYEKMQ (reference sequence). The CDR3 loop reads CASGSVPGQITSGANVLTF. As DNA, the CDR3 is TGTGCCAGCGGCTCCGTCCCCGGACAGATTACCTCTGGGGCCAACGTCCTGACTTTC.

The chain carries TRBV6-4 and TRBJ1-1, with 8 bases fitting TRBD1. The CDR3 loop spans 14 amino acids. CDR1 is MRHNA and CDR2 is SNTAGT in the germline V gene. Unmatched junction bases numbered 8, after V lost 6 bases and J lost 5 bases. CDR3 amino acids: CASRETGENTEAFF. Written as DNA, the CDR3 is TGTGCCAGCAGAGAGACAGGGGAGAATACTGAAGCTTTCTTT.

V and J are TRBV4-1 and TRBJ2-1; 14 bases match TRBD2. V lost 4 bases and J lost 4; bases outside the gene matches: 6. Germline loops: CDR1 MGHRA, CDR2 YSYEKL. The CDR3 has 17 residues. The CDR3 here is CASSPGLAGGLYNEQFF. CDR3 nucleotide sequence: TGCGCCAGCAGCCCCGGACTAGCGGGGGGCCTTTACAATGAGCAGTTCTTC.

The chain carries TRBV6-5 and TRBJ2-7; TRBD1 matches 8 bases. Per the germline V gene, CDR1 is MNHEY and CDR2 is SVGAGI. There are 13 residues in the CDR3. The V and J ends lost 6 bases and 6 bases, in that order; junction bases with no gene match: 7. The CDR3: CASRAGGGSEQYF. The CDR3 DNA follows: TGTGCCAGCAGAGCAGGGGGCGGCTCCGAGCAGTACTTC.

The chain couples TRBV6-1 to TRBJ1-5; TRBD1 agrees at 10 bases. The CDR3 extends over 20 amino acids. The germline CDR1 and CDR2 sequences are MNHNS and SASEGT. The trim removed 2 bases at V and 2 bases at J, leaving 15 bases unmatched. Written as DNA, the CDR3 is TGTGCCAGCAGTGAAATTATACCGGGACAGGGGTTTATTGGCAATCAGCCCCAGCATTTT. Its translation: CASSEIIPGQGFIGNQPQHF.

This clone occurred once. This rearrangement joins TRBV7-2 to TRBJ1-2; the match to TRBD1 covers 12 bases. J lost 4 bases, V lost 2 bases, and 5 bases had no gene match. Per the germline V gene, CDR1 is SGHTA and CDR2 is FQGNSA. The CDR3 contains 16 residues. This CDR3 reads CASSLTGTGGVYGYTF. CDR3 bases: TGTGCCAGCAGCTTAACTGGGACAGGGGGCGTCTATGGCTACACCTTC.

The gene calls are TRBV4-2 and TRBJ1-1; the D gene is possibly TRBD1 (5 bases). The CDR3 loop spans 16 amino acids. Per germline, CDR1 LGHNA and CDR2 YNFKEQ. V lost 5 bases, J lost 0 bases, and 16 bases lay in between. In nucleotides, the CDR3 is TGTGCCAGCAGCGGGGCCCCCTTCGACCTGAACACTGAAGCTTTCTTT. It codes for CASSGAPFDLNTEAFF.

This sequence joins TRBV10-3 and TRBJ2-7, with 9 bases lining up with TRBD1. Germline lookup yields CDR1 ENHRY and CDR2 SYGVKD. The CDR3 is made up of 14 amino acids. V gave up 6 bases and J gave up 6 bases; unmatched junction bases: 9. The CDR3 protein is CAISPPGTGSEQYF. Here the CDR3 DNA reads TGTGCCATCAGCCCTCCCGGGACAGGGAGCGAGCAGTACTTC.

The count of this clone is one. This sequence joins TRBV5-4 and TRBJ1-1; unclear D gene. This CDR3 spans 17 amino acids. Germline-derived CDR1 and CDR2 are SGHNT and YYREEE (reference sequence). With 4 bases removed from V and 0 bases from J, the gap between germline ends came to 19 bases. The CDR3 nucleotides read TGTGCCAGCAGCCGCGGTCAAGGCTTTATCATGAACACTGAAGCTTTCTTT. This codes for CASSRGQGFIMNTEAFF.

The sample holds a few counts of this clone. The J gene is TRBJ2-5, the V gene TRBV4-2; possible D gene TRBD1, 6 bases. The end of the DNA is better explained by TRBJ2-7, so the J call may be wrong. This CDR3 has 16 residues. Germline values: CDR1 LGHNA, CDR2 YNFKEQ. CDR3 sequence: CASSQAGLQGWYEQYF. The CDR3 DNA is TGTGCCAGCAGCCAAGCGGGGTTACAGGGTTGGTACGAGCAGTACTTC.

DNA for the CDR3: TGTGCCAGCAGGCCTGACAGGACGGCTGGCTACACCTTC. It yields the protein CASRPDRTAGYTF. The V and J genes are TRBV5-6 and TRBJ1-2, with a tentative D call TRBD1 (6 bases). Trimming took 5 bases from V and 7 from J, leaving 15 bases between them. The CDR3 covers 13 residues. Germline assignment: CDR1 SGHDT and CDR2 YYEEEE.

Of note for this clone: The junction differs from germline at one of its ends, possibly a read error. CDR3: CASSLARAEGNSQYF. CDR3 coding DNA: TGTGCCAGCAGCTTGGCCCGGGCCGAGGGAAACAGTCAGTACTTC. The rearrangement joins TRBV5-6 to TRBJ2-4; perhaps TRBD2 as D (5 bases). CDR1 and CDR2 (germline): SGHDT, YYEEEE. The CDR3 is made up of 15 amino acids. Complete variable domain (other parts from reference TRBV5-6 and TRBJ2-4): DAGVTQSPTHLIKTRGQQVTLRCSPKSGHDTVSWYQQALGQGPQFIFQYYEEEERQRGNFPDRFSGHQFPNYSSELNVNALLLGDSALYLCASSLARAEGNSQYFGAGTRLSVL.

This chain connects TRBV6-6 to TRBJ1-1, with a possible D match to TRBD1 (6 bases). From germline, CDR1 is MNHNY and CDR2 SVGAGI (reference sequence). The CDR3 is 14 residues long. Between the trimmed V and J ends, which lost 2 bases and 0 bases, there was a span of 7 bases. The CDR3 sequence: CASSYGDMNTEAFF. The CDR3 DNA follows: TGTGCCAGCAGTTACGGGGACATGAACACTGAAGCTTTCTTT.

The chain is built from TRBV7-2 and TRBJ2-2, with a weak D call TRBD1 (5 bases). The CDR3 covers 14 residues. From germline, CDR1 is SGHTA and CDR2 FQGNSA. Trimming pared 2 bases from V and 5 bases from J, leaving 9 bases between. The CDR3 protein is CASSLQGNTGELFF. CDR3 in DNA: TGTGCCAGCAGCTTACAGGGAAATACCGGGGAGCTGTTTTTT.